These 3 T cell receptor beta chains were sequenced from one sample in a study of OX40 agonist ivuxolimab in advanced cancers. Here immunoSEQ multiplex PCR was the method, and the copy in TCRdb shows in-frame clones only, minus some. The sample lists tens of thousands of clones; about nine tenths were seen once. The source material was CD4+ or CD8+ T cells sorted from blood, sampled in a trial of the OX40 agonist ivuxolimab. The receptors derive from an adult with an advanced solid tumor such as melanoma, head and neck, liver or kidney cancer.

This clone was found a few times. CDR3 sequence reads: CASSHLPRQGLANLANEKLFF. In nucleotides, the CDR3 is TGCGCCAGCAGCCACCTGCCCAGACAGGGATTAGCCAATTTGGCTAATGAAAAACTGTTTTTT. The V gene is TRBV4-1, the J gene TRBJ1-4; TRBD1 matches 7 bases. Germline V gives CDR1 MGHRA, CDR2 YSYEKL. J was trimmed by 3 bases and V by 3 bases; bases with no gene match: 22. CDR3 length: 21 amino acids.

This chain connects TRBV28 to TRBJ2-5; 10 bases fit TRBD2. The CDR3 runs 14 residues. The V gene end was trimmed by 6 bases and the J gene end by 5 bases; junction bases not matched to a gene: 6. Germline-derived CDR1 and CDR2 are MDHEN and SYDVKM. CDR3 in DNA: TGTGCCAGCAGATTTGAGGGACTAGCGGAGACCCAGTACTTC. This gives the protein CASRFEGLAETQYF.

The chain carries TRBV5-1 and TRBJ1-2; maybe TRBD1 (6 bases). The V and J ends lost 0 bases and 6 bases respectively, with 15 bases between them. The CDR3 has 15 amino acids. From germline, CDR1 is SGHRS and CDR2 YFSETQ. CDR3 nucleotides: TGCGCCAGCAGCTTGGCTGGGGGGCGCACGGATGGCTACACCTTC. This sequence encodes CASSLAGGRTDGYTF.